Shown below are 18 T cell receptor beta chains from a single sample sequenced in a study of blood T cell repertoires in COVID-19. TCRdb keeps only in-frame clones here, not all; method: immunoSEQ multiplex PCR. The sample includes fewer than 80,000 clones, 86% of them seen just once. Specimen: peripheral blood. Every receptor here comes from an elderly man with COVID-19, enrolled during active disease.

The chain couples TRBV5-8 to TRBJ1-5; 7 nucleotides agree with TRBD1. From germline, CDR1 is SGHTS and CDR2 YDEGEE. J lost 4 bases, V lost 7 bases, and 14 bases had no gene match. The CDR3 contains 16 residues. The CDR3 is CASRPGTTTGNQPQHF. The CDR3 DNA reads TGTGCCAGCCGACCGGGTACCACGACAGGGAATCAGCCCCAGCATTTT. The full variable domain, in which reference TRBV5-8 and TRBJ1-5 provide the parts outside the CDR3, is EAGVTQSPTHLIKTRGQQATLRCSPISGHTSVYWYQQALGLGLQFLLWYDEGEERNRGNFPPRFSGRQFPNYSSELNVNALELEDSALYLCASRPGTTTGNQPQHFGDGTRLSIL.

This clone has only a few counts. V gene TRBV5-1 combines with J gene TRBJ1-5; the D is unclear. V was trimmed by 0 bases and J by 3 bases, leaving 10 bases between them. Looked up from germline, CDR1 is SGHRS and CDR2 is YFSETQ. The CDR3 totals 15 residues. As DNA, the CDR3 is TGCGCCAGCAGCTTGGATCCGGGGAACAATCAGCCCCAGCATTTT. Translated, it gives CASSLDPGNNQPQHF.

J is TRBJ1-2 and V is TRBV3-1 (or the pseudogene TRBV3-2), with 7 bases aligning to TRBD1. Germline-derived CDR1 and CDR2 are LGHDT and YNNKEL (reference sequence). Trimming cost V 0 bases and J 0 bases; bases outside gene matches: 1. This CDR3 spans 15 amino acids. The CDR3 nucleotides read TGTGCCAGCAGCCAAGATCAGGGGGCTAACTATGGCTACACCTTC. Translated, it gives CASSQDQGANYGYTF.

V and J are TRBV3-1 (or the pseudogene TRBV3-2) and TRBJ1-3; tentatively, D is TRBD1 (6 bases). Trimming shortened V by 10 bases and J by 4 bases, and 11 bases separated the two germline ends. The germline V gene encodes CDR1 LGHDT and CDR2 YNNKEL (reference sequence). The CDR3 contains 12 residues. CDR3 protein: CATAGAGNTIYF. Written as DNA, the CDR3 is TGTGCCACCGCGGGGGCAGGAAACACCATATATTTT.

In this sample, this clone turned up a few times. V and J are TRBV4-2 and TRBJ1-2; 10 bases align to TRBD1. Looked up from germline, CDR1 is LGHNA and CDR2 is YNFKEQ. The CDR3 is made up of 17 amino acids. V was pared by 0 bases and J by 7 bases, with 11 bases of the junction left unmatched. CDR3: CASSQDIGGTGAGGYTF. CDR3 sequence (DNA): TGTGCCAGCAGCCAAGATATCGGTGGGACAGGGGCAGGTGGCTACACCTTC.

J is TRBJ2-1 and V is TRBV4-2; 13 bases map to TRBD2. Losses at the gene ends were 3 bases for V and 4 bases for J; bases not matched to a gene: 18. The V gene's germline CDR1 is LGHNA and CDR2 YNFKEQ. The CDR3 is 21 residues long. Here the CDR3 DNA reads TGTGCCAGCAGCCAGGCGGGGGGGGCCCCGGGACTAGCGGGGCAGTACAATGAGCAGTTCTTC. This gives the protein CASSQAGGAPGLAGQYNEQFF.

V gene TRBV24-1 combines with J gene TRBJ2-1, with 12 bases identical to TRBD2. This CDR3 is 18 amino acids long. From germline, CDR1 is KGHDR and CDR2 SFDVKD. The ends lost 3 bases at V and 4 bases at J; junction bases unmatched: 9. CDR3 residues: CATSDPLAGGQLYNEQFF. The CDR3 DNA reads TGTGCCACCAGTGATCCCCTAGCGGGGGGGCAGCTTTACAATGAGCAGTTCTTC.

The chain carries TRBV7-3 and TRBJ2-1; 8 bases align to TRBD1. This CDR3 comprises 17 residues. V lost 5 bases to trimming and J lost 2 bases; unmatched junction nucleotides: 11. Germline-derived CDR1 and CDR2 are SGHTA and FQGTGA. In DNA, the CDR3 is TGTGCCAGCAGCCAGAAGACAGGGGACCACGCCTACAATGAGCAGTTCTTC. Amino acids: CASSQKTGDHAYNEQFF.

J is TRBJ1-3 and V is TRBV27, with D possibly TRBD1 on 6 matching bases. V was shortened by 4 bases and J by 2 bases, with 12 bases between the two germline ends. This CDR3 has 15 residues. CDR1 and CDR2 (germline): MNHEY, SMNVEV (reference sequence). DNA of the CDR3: TGTGCCAGCAGTTCTCAGGGGTTACCTGGAAACACCATATATTTT. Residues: CASSSQGLPGNTIYF.

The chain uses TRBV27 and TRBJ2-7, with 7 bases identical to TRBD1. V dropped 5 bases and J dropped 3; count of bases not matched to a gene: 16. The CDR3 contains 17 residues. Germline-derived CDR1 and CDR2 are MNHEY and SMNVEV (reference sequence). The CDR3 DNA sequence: TGTGCCAGCAGTCTAGGGGGCCTGGGGCAAATGGGCTACGAGCAGTACTTC. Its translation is CASSLGGLGQMGYEQYF.

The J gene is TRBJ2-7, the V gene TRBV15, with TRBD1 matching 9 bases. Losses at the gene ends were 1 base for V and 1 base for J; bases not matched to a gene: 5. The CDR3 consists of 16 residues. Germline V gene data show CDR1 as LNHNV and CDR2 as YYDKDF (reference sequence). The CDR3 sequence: CATSRARDRASYEQYF. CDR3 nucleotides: TGTGCCACCAGCAGAGCCCGGGACAGGGCGTCCTACGAGCAGTACTTC.

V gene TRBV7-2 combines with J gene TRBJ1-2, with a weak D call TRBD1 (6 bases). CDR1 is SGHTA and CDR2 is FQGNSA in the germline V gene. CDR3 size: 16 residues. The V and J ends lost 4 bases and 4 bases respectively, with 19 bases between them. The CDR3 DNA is TGTGCCAGCAGCTCACCAACAACCGGGACAACCTATGGCTACACCTTC. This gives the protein CASSSPTTGTTYGYTF.

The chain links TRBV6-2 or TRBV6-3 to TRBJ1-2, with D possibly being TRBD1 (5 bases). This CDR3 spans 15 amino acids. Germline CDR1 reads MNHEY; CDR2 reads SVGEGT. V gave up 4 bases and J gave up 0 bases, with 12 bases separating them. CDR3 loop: CASSSRQNSNYGYTF. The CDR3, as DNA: TGTGCCAGCAGTTCCCGACAGAATTCTAACTATGGCTACACCTTC.

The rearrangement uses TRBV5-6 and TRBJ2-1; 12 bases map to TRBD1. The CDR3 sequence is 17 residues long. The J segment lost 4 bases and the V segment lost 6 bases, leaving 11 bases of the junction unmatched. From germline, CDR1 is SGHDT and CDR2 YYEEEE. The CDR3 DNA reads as TGTGCCAGCATCCTTCCGGGACAGGGGGCCTCATACAATGAGCAGTTCTTC. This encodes CASILPGQGASYNEQFF. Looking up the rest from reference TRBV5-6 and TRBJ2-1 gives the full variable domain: DAGVTQSPTHLIKTRGQQVTLRCSPKSGHDTVSWYQQALGQGPQFIFQYYEEEERQRGNFPDRFSGHQFPNYSSELNVNALLLGDSALYLCASILPGQGASYNEQFFGPGTRLTVL.

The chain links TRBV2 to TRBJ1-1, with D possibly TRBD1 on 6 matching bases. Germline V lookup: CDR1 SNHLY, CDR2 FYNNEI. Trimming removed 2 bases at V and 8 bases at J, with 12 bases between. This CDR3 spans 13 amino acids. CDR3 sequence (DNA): TGTGCCAGCAGTGAACCCGGGACACAAGAAGCTTTCTTT. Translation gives CASSEPGTQEAFF.

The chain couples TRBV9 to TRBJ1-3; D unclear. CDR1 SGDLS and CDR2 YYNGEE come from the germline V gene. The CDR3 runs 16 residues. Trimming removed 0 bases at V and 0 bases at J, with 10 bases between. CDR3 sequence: CASSVDGRSSGNTIYF. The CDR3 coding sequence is TGTGCCAGCAGCGTAGATGGGCGCTCCTCTGGAAACACCATATATTTT.

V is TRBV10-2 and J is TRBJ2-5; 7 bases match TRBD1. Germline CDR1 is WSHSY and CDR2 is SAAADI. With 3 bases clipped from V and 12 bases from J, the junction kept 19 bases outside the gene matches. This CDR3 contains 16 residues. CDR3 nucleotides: TGCGCCAGCAGTGACTTGACCTTGACAGGGAATAATAGGAAGTACTTC. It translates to CASSDLTLTGNNRKYF.

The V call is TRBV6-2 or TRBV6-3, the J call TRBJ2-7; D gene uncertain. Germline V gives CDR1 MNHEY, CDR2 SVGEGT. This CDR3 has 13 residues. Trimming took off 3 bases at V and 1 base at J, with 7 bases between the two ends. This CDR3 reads CASSYSPSYEQYF. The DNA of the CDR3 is TGTGCCAGCAGTTATAGCCCTTCCTACGAGCAGTACTTC.